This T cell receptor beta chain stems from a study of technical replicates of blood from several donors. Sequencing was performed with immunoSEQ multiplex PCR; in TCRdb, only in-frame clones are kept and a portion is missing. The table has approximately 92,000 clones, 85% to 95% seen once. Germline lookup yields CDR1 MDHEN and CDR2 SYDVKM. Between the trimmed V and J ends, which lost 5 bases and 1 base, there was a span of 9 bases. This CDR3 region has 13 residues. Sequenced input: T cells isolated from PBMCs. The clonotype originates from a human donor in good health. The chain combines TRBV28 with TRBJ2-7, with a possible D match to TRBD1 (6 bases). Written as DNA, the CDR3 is TGTGCCAGCAGTGGGGACACTTCCTACGAGCAGTACTTC. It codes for CASSGDTSYEQYF.